The rows below give T cell receptor beta chains drawn from one sample of a study of cytomegalovirus exposure and HLA in healthy donors. Here immunoSEQ multiplex PCR was the method, and the copy in TCRdb shows in-frame clones only, minus some. The table has tens of thousands of clones, around 10% seen once; the top ten hold around 24%. The sample comprised PBMCs. These receptors all stem from a man aged 60-69 years in good health and CMV-seropositive. CDR3s leave out the opening cysteine and the closing phenylalanine or tryptophan.

TRBJ1-1	TRBV27	12	ASSLGQGKTEAF
TRBJ1-2	TRBV5-1	14	ASSTPGAEELYGYT
TRBJ2-1	TRBV28	12	ASSRIAGSNEQF
TRBJ1-2	TRBV18	12	ASSGDSEDYGYT
TRBJ1-1	TRBV7-6	12	ASSAQGTNTEAF
TRBJ2-7	TRBV7-2	12	ASSLARGTYEQY
TRBJ2-3	TRBV6-6	11	ASSFAQGDTQY
TRBJ1-5	TRBV4-1	13	ASSQPTGNNQPQH
TRBJ2-1	TRBV27	11	ASSTGTPGGSF
TRBJ1-1	TRBV6-1	13	ASSPRESRNTEAF
TRBJ2-1	TRBV10-3	13	AISDNRGKDNEQF
TRBJ2-5	TRBV6-1	11	ASRVTEQEAPY
TRBJ2-7	TRBV5-4	12	ATYDGPSSYEQY
TRBJ2-1	TRBV10-3	10	AISENRNEQF
TRBJ2-3	TRBV11-1	13	ASSPGTGGTDTQY
TRBJ2-5	TRBV7-6	13	ASSPRGQGGETQY
TRBJ2-3	TRBV7-3	12	ASSLEAGYNTQY
TRBJ1-5	TRBV7-3	11	ASSLKPGQPQH
TRBJ1-2	TRBV30	10	AWSSGGDGYT
TRBJ1-1	TRBV2	11	ASSELGGSEAF
TRBJ2-7	TRBV2	12	ASTPTQGTYEQY
TRBJ2-3	TRBV5-1	15	ASSPGRRAGGTDTQY
TRBJ2-1	TRBV7-8	14	ASSLAGLAGGNEQF
TRBJ1-1	TRBV5-1	12	ASSQDRANTEAF
TRBJ1-5	TRBV30	13	AWSVQQGENQPQH
TRBJ1-5	TRBV28	12	ASREQGEGQPQH
TRBJ2-5	TRBV7-9	10	ASSPPVETQY
TRBJ1-4	TRBV19	12	ASSIQAIGEKLF
TRBJ2-4	TRBV6-6	12	ASTAGQGPNIQY
TRBJ1-1	TRBV4-1	13	ASSQNFNGNTEAF
TRBJ1-2	TRBV28	11	ASSPGGYYGYT
TRBJ1-1	TRBV5-1	11	ASSLEVAGPAF
TRBJ2-1	TRBV9	15	ASSATSGRSSYNEQF
TRBJ1-2	TRBV27	15	ASSLNPPTGGFYGYT
TRBJ1-2	TRBV5-6	15	ASSLGDAARSNYGYT
TRBJ1-5	TRBV4-1	14	ASSQEGQGSNQPQH
TRBJ2-6	TRBV30	14	AWARSIFSGANVLT
TRBJ1-4	TRBV27	15	ASSPRAGGLTNEKLF
TRBJ2-1	TRBV25-1	13	ASSPSGGPYNEQF
TRBJ2-3	TRBV19	12	ASSISRYTDTQY
TRBJ1-2	TRBV10-2	9	ASSDRVGYT
TRBJ1-6	TRBV28	14	ASSFPGQGAQSPLH